Below, 2 T cell receptor beta chains from the same sample are listed, as sequenced in a study of blood T cell repertoires in COVID-19. The repertoire was sequenced with immunoSEQ multiplex PCR; TCRdb's copy has only in-frame clones and lacks some. The table has some 240,000 clones, about 94% seen once. The sequenced sample consisted of peripheral blood. Every receptor here comes from a man aged 55 to 69 with COVID-19, enrolled during active disease.

This chain joins TRBV29-1 and TRBJ1-1; unclear D gene. In germline, CDR1 is SQVTM, CDR2 ANQGSEA. The CDR3 covers 10 residues. Trimming left V 4 bases short and J 3 bases short, with 3 bases between. This chain's CDR3 is CSVGDTEAFF. The CDR3, as DNA: TGCAGCGTTGGAGACACTGAAGCTTTCTTT.

The chain combines TRBV5-8 with TRBJ2-7, with 7 bases that match TRBD2. The CDR3 sequence is 13 residues long. Germline values: CDR1 SGHTS, CDR2 YDEGEE. V was clipped by 2 bases and J by 6 bases; unmatched bases: 5. The CDR3 spells CASSFAGVGEQYF. The CDR3 bases are TGTGCCAGCAGCTTTGCGGGAGTAGGCGAGCAGTACTTC.